This entry lists 17 T cell receptor beta chains sequenced from one sample in a study of cytomegalovirus exposure and HLA in healthy donors. PCR amplification relied on 60 Vbeta primers (plus 13 Jbeta primers). Sequenced by immunoSEQ multiplex PCR; TCRdb stores in-frame clones only, minus some. This table has under 120,000 clones, 74% appearing once. The sample was PBMCs. The receptors shown here come from a man in his fifties in good health and CMV-seropositive.

The rearrangement uses TRBV9 and TRBJ1-3; D is possibly TRBD1 (6 bases). The V end was cut by 4 bases, the J end by 0 bases, with 17 bases between. In germline, CDR1 is SGDLS, CDR2 YYNGEE. This CDR3 has 17 residues. This chain's CDR3 is CASSPSDRTSSGNTIYF. The CDR3 DNA reads as TGTGCCAGCAGCCCAAGCGACAGGACGAGCTCTGGAAACACCATATATTTT. Based on the CDR3 plus reference TRBV9 and TRBJ1-3, the full variable domain is DSGVTQTPKHLITATGQRVTLRCSPRSGDLSVYWYQQSLDQGLQFLIQYYNGEERAKGNILERFSAQQFPDLHSELNLSSLELGDSALYFCASSPSDRTSSGNTIYFGEGSWLTVV.

The V gene is TRBV5-1, the J gene TRBJ2-1, with 7 bases identical to TRBD2. V was clipped by 1 base and J by 3 bases; unmatched bases: 7. This CDR3 spans 16 amino acids. Germline lookup yields CDR1 SGHRS and CDR2 YFSETQ. The CDR3 region is CASSLQSSGVYNEQFF. In DNA, the CDR3 is TGCGCCAGCAGCTTGCAGTCTAGCGGAGTCTACAATGAGCAGTTCTTC.

Details on this clone: One end of the junction is discordant with germline, which a read error may explain. The genes are TRBV5-1 and TRBJ1-4, with a weak D call TRBD1 (5 bases). Germline CDR1 is SGHRS and CDR2 is YFSETQ. This CDR3 contains 17 residues. The CDR3 bases are TGCGCCAGCAGCTTGACTTGGGTCGGAGGGACTAACGAAAAACTGTTTTTT. Its protein product is CASSLTWVGGTNEKLFF.

The J gene is TRBJ1-2, the V gene TRBV28; D is unclear. CDR1 MDHEN and CDR2 SYDVKM come from the germline V gene. Trimming took 8 bases from V and 4 from J, leaving 8 bases between them. The CDR3 runs to 11 residues. This CDR3 reads CASRTSYGYTF. The CDR3 DNA is TGTGCCAGCCGAACTTCCTATGGCTACACCTTC.

The J gene is TRBJ2-1, the V gene TRBV29-1; D is perhaps TRBD2 (6 bases). The germline CDR1 and CDR2 sequences are SQVTM and ANQGSEA. The CDR3 covers 16 residues. The germline V and J ends were trimmed by 6 bases and 9 bases, with 27 bases remaining between them. CDR3 amino acids: CSVQARDSTVGGEQFF. The DNA of the CDR3 is TGCAGCGTCCAAGCGCGGGACTCCACGGTGGGTGGTGAGCAGTTCTTC.

A remark on this clone: At the DNA level, this CDR3 is encoded by other sequences in the same sample as well. The rearrangement links TRBV7-3 to TRBJ1-3; weak D call: TRBD1 (6 bases). CDR3 length equals 13 residues. Trimming stripped 4 bases from V and 2 bases from J, with 6 bases between. Germline V gene lookup returns CDR1 SGHTA and CDR2 FQGTGA. The CDR3 is CASSSGAGNTIYF. The CDR3 nucleotides are TGTGCCAGCAGCTCAGGGGCTGGAAACACCATATATTTT.

The chain has TRBV21-1 and TRBJ2-7; the DNA was not used to check the table's D call, TRBD2. TRBV21-1 is tagged as a pseudogene. The CDR3 is 16 residues long. CDR3 in DNA: TGTGCCAGCAGCAAAGCGCATAAGCGGGCAACCTACGAGCAGTACTTC. Translation gives CASSKAHKRATYEQYF.

This clone was observed a single time. The J gene is TRBJ2-7, the V gene TRBV18; 9 bases match TRBD2. V shed 2 bases, J shed 3 bases, and the junction held 11 bases outside the gene matches. The CDR3 contains 17 residues. Looked up from germline, CDR1 is KGHSH and CDR2 is LQKENI. This CDR3 reads CASSPSWGSGRDYEQYF. The CDR3, as DNA: TGTGCCAGCTCACCATCCTGGGGTAGCGGGAGAGACTACGAGCAGTACTTC.

The rearrangement joins TRBV19 to TRBJ2-5; tentatively, D is TRBD1 (5 bases). The CDR3 consists of 15 residues. V shed 6 bases and J shed 1 base, with 15 bases lying between them. CDR1 and CDR2 from the germline V gene are LNHDA and SQIVND (reference sequence). The CDR3 bases are TGTGCCAGTAGCCTTGACAGTTACCTCCAAGAGACCCAGTACTTC. Its translation: CASSLDSYLQETQYF.

In this sample, this clone turned up a few times. The chain is built from TRBV18 and TRBJ2-7, with TRBD1 as a possible D gene (6 bases). The ends were cut back, 5 bases at V and 6 bases at J, with 14 bases in the middle. Germline CDR1 KGHSH, CDR2 LQKENI. This CDR3 is built from 13 residues. The CDR3 protein is CASSERTEREQYF. As DNA, the CDR3 is TGTGCCAGCTCAGAAAGGACAGAGCGCGAGCAGTACTTC.

This chain links TRBV18 with TRBJ2-5; 7 bases match TRBD2. Unmatched junction bases numbered 5, after V lost 0 bases and J lost 7 bases. The CDR3 is 14 residues long. Germline assignment: CDR1 KGHSH and CDR2 LQKENI. DNA for the CDR3: TGTGCCAGCTCACCACCCGGGGGGTCCGGGACCCAGTACTTC. It specifies CASSPPGGSGTQYF.

V usage is TRBV7-9 and J usage is TRBJ2-6, with unresolved D. V lost 1 base, J lost 0 bases, and 7 bases lay in between. The CDR3 covers 16 residues. Germline V gene lookup returns CDR1 SEHNR and CDR2 FQNEAQ (reference sequence). The CDR3 nucleotides read TGTGCCAGCAGCTTAGGGCGGAACTCTGGGGCCAACGTCCTGACTTTC. Its translation: CASSLGRNSGANVLTF.

The chain's CDR3 is CASSRQISNTGELFF. CDR3 sequence (DNA): TGTGCCAGCAGTAGACAGATATCAAACACCGGGGAGCTGTTTTTT. This chain connects TRBV6-1 to TRBJ2-2; a weak D match, TRBD1 (5 bases). This CDR3 is built from 15 residues. The germline gives CDR1 MNHNS, CDR2 SASEGT. V lost 5 bases and J lost 2, with 12 bases in between.

V gene TRBV7-3 combines with J gene TRBJ2-5, with TRBD2 matching 9 bases. The germline CDR1 and CDR2 sequences are SGHTA and FQGTGA. This CDR3 contains 15 residues. J was trimmed by 2 bases and V by 5 bases; bases with no gene match: 6. Here the CDR3 DNA reads TGTGCCAGCAGCCCTCTAGCGGGAAGGCAAGAGACCCAGTACTTC. It specifies CASSPLAGRQETQYF.

This clone was detected a few times. The chain recombines TRBV2 with TRBJ2-1; 10 bases are a match to TRBD2. With 8 bases clipped from V and 11 bases from J, the junction kept 9 bases outside the gene matches. In germline, CDR1 is SNHLY, CDR2 FYNNEI. The CDR3 has 13 residues. The CDR3 sequence is CASEERGGRKQFF. The CDR3 DNA reads TGTGCCAGCGAGGAGCGGGGGGGCCGAAAGCAGTTCTTC.

The sample holds a few counts of this clone. This CDR3 is also generated by other DNA sequences in the sample. The CDR3 region is CASSYGQANGNTIYF. CDR3 nucleotides: TGCGCCAGCAGCTACGGACAGGCAAATGGAAACACCATATATTTT. The rearrangement links TRBV5-1 to TRBJ1-3; 7 bases match TRBD1. Germline V CDR1 and CDR2: SGHRS, YFSETQ. The junction had 6 bases not matched to a gene; V was cut back by 3 bases and J by 3 bases. This CDR3 has 15 amino acids.

This clone was seen just once. The chain joins TRBV7-8 to TRBJ1-6, with D maybe TRBD1 (5 bases). The CDR3 has 16 residues. Trimming left V 4 bases short and J 0 bases short, with 10 bases between. Germline CDR1 is SGHVS and CDR2 is FQNEAQ. CDR3 sequence: CASSSTDSSYNSPLHF. Here the CDR3 DNA reads TGTGCCAGCAGCTCGACAGACAGCTCCTATAATTCACCCCTCCACTTT.